A single sample gave rise to the 22 T cell receptor beta chains below, sequenced in a study of T cells of healthy individuals. Via MiXCR, TCRdb re-called the 5' RACE reads, giving one row per CDR3 protein. Of 55,000 to 65,000 distinct CDR3 sequences listed, roughly 15% are singletons. These TCRs come from a human donor in good health.

This clonotype has ten or more counts. The chain links TRBV5-1 to TRBJ2-2, with TRBD1 identical over 9 bases. Losses at the gene ends were 4 bases for V and 4 bases for J; bases not matched to a gene: 8. Germline CDR1 is SGHRS and CDR2 is YFSETQ. The CDR3 sequence is 16 residues long. The CDR3 bases are TGCGCCAGCAGCCGTGCCGGGACAGGGTTCACCGGGGAGCTGTTTTTT. Its translation: CASSRAGTGFTGELFF.

In this sample, this clonotype turned up once. This may come from a read error, since a much larger clone is one base off. V and J are TRBV4-1 and TRBJ2-1; 10 bases map to TRBD1. Germline V gene lookup returns CDR1 MGHRA and CDR2 YSYEKL. The CDR3 runs 17 residues. The CDR3 region is CSSSHPGGGQGGNEQFF. In DNA, the CDR3 is TGCTCCAGCAGCCACCCCGGAGGAGGACAGGGGGGGAATGAGCAGTTCTTC.

The chain carries TRBV4-1 and TRBJ1-4, with 9 bases matching TRBD1. Germline values: CDR1 MGHRA, CDR2 YSYEKL. CDR3 length: 15 residues. The V gene end was trimmed by 2 bases and the J gene end by 8 bases; junction bases not matched to a gene: 6. CDR3 region: CASSQQGTGLEKLFF. Here the CDR3 DNA reads TGCGCCAGCAGCCAACAGGGGACAGGGTTGGAAAAACTGTTTTTT.

This clonotype was counted only a few times. The chain carries TRBV7-3 and TRBJ2-1, with 8 bases fitting TRBD2. The CDR3 runs 15 residues. Germline CDR1 SGHTA, CDR2 FQGTGA. Germline trimming cut 6 bases from V and 6 bases from J; bases unmatched to any gene: 10. DNA of the CDR3: TGTGCCAGCAGTACCGGGACTAGTCGGGGCAATGAGCAGTTCTTC. This gives the protein CASSTGTSRGNEQFF.

Concerning this clonotype: A read error may be the cause here, since a much bigger clone is one base away. The genes are TRBV7-9 and TRBJ2-5; D might be TRBD2 (5 bases). CDR1 is SEHNR, CDR2 FQNEAQ, per germline (reference sequence). The germline V and J ends were trimmed by 5 bases and 5 bases, with 9 bases remaining between them. The CDR3 runs 12 residues. CDR3 DNA: TGTGCCAGCAGCCCCTGCGGGGAGACCCAGTACTTC. Protein: CASSPCGETQYF.

This clonotype came up many times. Here the CDR3 reads CSAHPLQYF. Here the CDR3 DNA reads TGCAGTGCGCACCCCCTTCAGTATTTT. This chain joins TRBV20-1 and TRBJ2-3; D call uncertain. Germline CDR1 reads DFQATT; CDR2 reads SNEGSKA (reference sequence). V was trimmed by 6 bases and J by 12 bases, leaving 10 bases between them. The CDR3 consists of 9 residues.

The chain uses TRBV12-3 or TRBV12-4 and TRBJ1-4; TRBD1 matches at 9 bases. Trimming removed 6 bases from V and 5 bases from J; junction bases left unmatched: 10. CDR3 length: 16 amino acids. The DNA of the CDR3 is TGTGCCAGCAGCCGGACAGGGGTCACCCTGAATGAAAAACTGTTTTTT. Translating gives CASSRTGVTLNEKLFF.

The V and J genes are TRBV6-2 or TRBV6-3 and TRBJ2-5; 12 bases align to TRBD2. The CDR3 extends over 15 amino acids. Germline V gene sequence: CDR1 MNHEY, CDR2 SVGEGT. After removal of 0 bases from V and 4 bases from J, the junction contained 0 bases not matched to a gene. CDR3 residues: CASSYSTSGRETQYF. CDR3 DNA sequence: TGTGCCAGCAGTTACTCGACTAGCGGGAGAGAGACCCAGTACTTC.

This clonotype was seen repeatedly, ten times or more. The gene calls are TRBV5-5 and TRBJ1-1; D is unclear. V gave up 6 bases and J gave up 1 base, with 10 bases separating them. CDR3 length equals 13 residues. Germline V lookup: CDR1 SGHKS, CDR2 YYEKEE (reference sequence). The CDR3 spells CASTPGPNTEAFF. In DNA, the CDR3 is TGTGCCAGCACTCCAGGTCCGAACACTGAAGCTTTCTTT.

The chain is built from TRBV7-8 and TRBJ1-5, with a possible D match to TRBD1 (6 bases). V gave up 7 bases and J gave up 6 bases, with 16 bases separating them. Germline V gene data show CDR1 as SGHVS and CDR2 as FQNEAQ. There are 14 residues in the CDR3. As DNA, the CDR3 is TGTGCCAGCACCACAGAAGGGGGAGGTCAGCCCCAGCATTTT. It codes for CASTTEGGGQPQHF.

This clonotype has only a few counts. The chain combines TRBV7-9 with TRBJ1-5; 9 bases fit TRBD1. Germline loops: CDR1 SEHNR, CDR2 FQNEAQ (reference sequence). The CDR3 runs 19 residues. V shed 2 bases and J 2 bases; nucleotides not matched to a gene: 13. CDR3 nucleotides: TGTGCCAGCAGCTTAAGCCCGGGACAGGGAAGTTTGGGCAATCAGCCCCAGCATTTT. It codes for CASSLSPGQGSLGNQPQHF.

This clonotype was detected only a few times. The rearrangement uses TRBV11-2 and TRBJ2-5; D may be TRBD1 (7 bases). Looked up from germline, CDR1 is SGHAT and CDR2 is FQNNGV. V was trimmed by 1 base and J by 5 bases, leaving 14 bases between them. The CDR3 runs to 15 residues. The CDR3 protein is CASSLAWDSGETQYF. In DNA, the CDR3 is TGTGCCAGCAGCTTAGCTTGGGACAGCGGGGAGACCCAGTACTTC.

This clonotype has a count of ten or more. The V gene is TRBV29-1, the J gene TRBJ2-5, with a weak D call TRBD1 (6 bases). The V end was cut by 0 bases, the J end by 2 bases, with 10 bases between. This CDR3 comprises 14 residues. The germline V gene encodes CDR1 SQVTM and CDR2 ANQGSEA. CDR3 loop: CSVEDATGQETQYF. The CDR3, as DNA: TGCAGCGTTGAAGATGCGACAGGTCAAGAGACCCAGTACTTC.

Many counts were recorded for this clonotype. The rearrangement joins TRBV28 to TRBJ2-1; TRBD1 or TRBD2 may be the D gene (5 bases each). V lost 6 bases to trimming and J lost 1 base, with 13 bases between them. Per germline, CDR1 MDHEN and CDR2 SYDVKM. The CDR3 consists of 15 residues. CDR3 sequence (DNA): TGTGCCAGCAGGCCACCTTGGGGGTCCTACAATGAGCAGTTCTTC. Encoded protein: CASRPPWGSYNEQFF.

The V and J genes are TRBV19 and TRBJ2-1; TRBD2 is a possible D gene (6 bases). The CDR3 totals 15 residues. The V and J ends lost 7 bases and 4 bases respectively, with 17 bases between them. Germline V CDR1 and CDR2: LNHDA, SQIVND (reference sequence). CDR3 DNA: TGTGCCAGTATCCCTTTCGGGGGAGCTTACAATGAGCAGTTCTTC. Translated, it gives CASIPFGGAYNEQFF.

This clonotype was seen repeatedly, ten times or more. The chain has TRBV6-5 and TRBJ2-1, with unresolved D. The CDR3 covers 15 residues. V was shortened by 4 bases and J by 1 base, with 11 bases between the two germline ends. CDR1 is MNHEY and CDR2 is SVGAGI in the germline V gene. DNA for the CDR3: TGTGCCAGCAGTTCCGGGTGGGAATCCTACAATGAGCAGTTCTTC. It is translated as CASSSGWESYNEQFF.

In its sample, this clonotype was seen many times. The chain employs TRBV7-9 and TRBJ2-5; possible D gene TRBD1, 6 bases. Germline V gene data show CDR1 as SEHNR and CDR2 as FQNEAQ (reference sequence). Trimming took off 5 bases at V and 4 bases at J, with 14 bases between the two ends. The CDR3 is 14 residues long. The CDR3 sequence: CASSLSTTGETQYF. CDR3 coding DNA: TGTGCCAGCAGCCTATCGACGACAGGAGAGACCCAGTACTTC.

The table lists this clonotype with many counts. The junction and the germline gene differ at one end; a read error may be behind it. This chain links TRBV4-1 with TRBJ2-7; 7 nucleotides align to TRBD2. Germline V CDR1 and CDR2: MGHRA, YSYEKL. The CDR3 length is 14 residues. The CDR3 nucleotides read TGCGCCAGCAGCCAAGAGGCGGGAGCGGGGCCAGGTAACTTC. This sequence encodes CASSQEAGAGPGNF.

The chain employs TRBV19 and TRBJ2-1, with 13 positions matching TRBD2. Germline CDR1 is LNHDA and CDR2 is SQIVND (reference sequence). The CDR3 length is 15 residues. J was trimmed by 5 bases and V by 8 bases; bases with no gene match: 6. DNA for the CDR3: TGTGCCAGTCGACTAGCGGGGGGCCATAACAATGAGCAGTTCTTC. Its protein is CASRLAGGHNNEQFF.

This clonotype was detected ten times or more. The chain couples TRBV12-5 to TRBJ2-7, with 11 bases identical to TRBD1. The CDR3 spans 14 residues. Germline CDR1 is LGHNT and CDR2 is FRNRAP. The ends lost 6 bases at V and 2 bases at J; junction bases unmatched: 3. DNA for the CDR3: TGTGCTAGTGGCCCGGGACAGGGGGCCTACGAGCAGTACTTC. Translating gives CASGPGQGAYEQYF.

In this sample, this clonotype turned up many times. The chain carries TRBV4-2 and TRBJ2-1, with unresolved D. The length of the CDR3 is 13 residues. Germline V gene data show CDR1 as LGHNA and CDR2 as YNFKEQ. V shed 0 bases and J shed 4 bases, with 4 bases lying between them. The CDR3 region has the DNA TGTGCCAGCAGCCAAGAGCTATACAATGAGCAGTTCTTC. Its translation is CASSQELYNEQFF.

This clonotype was counted ten times or more. The V call is TRBV9, the J call TRBJ2-5; D gene unclear. CDR1 is SGDLS and CDR2 is YYNGEE in the germline V gene. The CDR3 runs to 14 residues. Trimming stripped 0 bases from V and 4 bases from J, with 10 bases between. For the CDR3, the DNA is TGTGCCAGCAGCGTAGTTGGAGCCGGAGAGACCCAGTACTTC. Encoded protein: CASSVVGAGETQYF.